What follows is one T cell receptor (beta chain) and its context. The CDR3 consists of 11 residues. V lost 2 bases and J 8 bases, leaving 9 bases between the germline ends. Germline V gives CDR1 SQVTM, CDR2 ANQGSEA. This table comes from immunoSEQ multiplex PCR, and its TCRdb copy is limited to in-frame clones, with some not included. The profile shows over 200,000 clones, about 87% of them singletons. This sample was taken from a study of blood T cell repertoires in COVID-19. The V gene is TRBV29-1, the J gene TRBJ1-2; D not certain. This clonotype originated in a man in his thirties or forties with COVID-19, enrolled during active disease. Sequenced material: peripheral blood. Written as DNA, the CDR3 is TGCAGCGTTGAATACGGAGGAGGCTACACCTTC. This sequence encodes CSVEYGGGYTF.